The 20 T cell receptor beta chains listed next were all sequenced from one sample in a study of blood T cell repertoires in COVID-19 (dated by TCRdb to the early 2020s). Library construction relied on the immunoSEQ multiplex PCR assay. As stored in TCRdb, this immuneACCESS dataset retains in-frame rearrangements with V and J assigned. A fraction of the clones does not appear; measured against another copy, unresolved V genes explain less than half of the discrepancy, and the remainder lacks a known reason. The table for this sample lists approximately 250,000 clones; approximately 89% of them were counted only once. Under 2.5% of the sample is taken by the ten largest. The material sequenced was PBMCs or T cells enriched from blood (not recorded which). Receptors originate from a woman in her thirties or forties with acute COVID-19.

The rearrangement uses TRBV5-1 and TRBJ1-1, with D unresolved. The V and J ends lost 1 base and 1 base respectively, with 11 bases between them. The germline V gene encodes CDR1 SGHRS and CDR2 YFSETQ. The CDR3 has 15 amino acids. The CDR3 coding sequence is TGCGCCAGCAGCTTGTTTCGGGGAGGGAACACTGAAGCTTTCTTT. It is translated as CASSLFRGGNTEAFF.

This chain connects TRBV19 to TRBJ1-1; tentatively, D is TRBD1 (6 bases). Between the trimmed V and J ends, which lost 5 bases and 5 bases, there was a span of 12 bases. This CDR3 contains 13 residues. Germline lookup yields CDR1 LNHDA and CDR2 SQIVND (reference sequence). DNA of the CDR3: TGTGCCAGTAGTGTCAACAGGGCAACTGAAGCTTTCTTT. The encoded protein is CASSVNRATEAFF.

This CDR3 is CASSAPGQTNEKLFF. CDR3 nucleotide sequence: TGTGCCAGCAGCGCTCCGGGACAAACTAATGAAAAACTGTTTTTT. The V gene is TRBV7-9, the J gene TRBJ1-4; TRBD1 is a possible D gene (6 bases). V was shortened by 5 bases and J by 1 base, with 11 bases between the two germline ends. CDR3 size: 15 residues. In germline, CDR1 is SEHNR, CDR2 FQNEAQ (reference sequence).

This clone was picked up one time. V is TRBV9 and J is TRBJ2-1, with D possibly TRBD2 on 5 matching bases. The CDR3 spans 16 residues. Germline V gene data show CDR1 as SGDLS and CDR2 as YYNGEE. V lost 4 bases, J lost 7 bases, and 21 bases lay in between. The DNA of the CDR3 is TGTGCCAGCAGCCCCGACCCCCGCGGAGGATGGAATGAGCAGTTCTTC. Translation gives CASSPDPRGGWNEQFF.

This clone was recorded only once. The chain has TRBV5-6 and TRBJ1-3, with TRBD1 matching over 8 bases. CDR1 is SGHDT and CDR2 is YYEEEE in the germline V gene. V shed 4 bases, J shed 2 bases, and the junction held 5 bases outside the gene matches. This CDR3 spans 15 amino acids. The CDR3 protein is CASSVQGATGNTIYF. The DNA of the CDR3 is TGTGCCAGCAGCGTTCAGGGGGCGACTGGAAACACCATATATTTT.

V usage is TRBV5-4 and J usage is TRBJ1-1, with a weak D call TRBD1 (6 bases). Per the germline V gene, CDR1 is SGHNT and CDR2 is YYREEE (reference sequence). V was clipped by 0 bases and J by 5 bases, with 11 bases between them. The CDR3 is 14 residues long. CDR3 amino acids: CASSLEQGWTEAFF. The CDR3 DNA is TGTGCCAGCAGCTTGGAGCAGGGGTGGACTGAAGCTTTCTTT.

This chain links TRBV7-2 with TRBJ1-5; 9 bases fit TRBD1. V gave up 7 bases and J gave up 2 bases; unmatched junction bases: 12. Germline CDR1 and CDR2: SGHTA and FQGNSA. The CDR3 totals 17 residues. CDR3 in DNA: TGTGCCAGCACCCCGGGACAGGGAAGATCAGGCAATCAGCCCCAGCATTTT. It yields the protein CASTPGQGRSGNQPQHF.

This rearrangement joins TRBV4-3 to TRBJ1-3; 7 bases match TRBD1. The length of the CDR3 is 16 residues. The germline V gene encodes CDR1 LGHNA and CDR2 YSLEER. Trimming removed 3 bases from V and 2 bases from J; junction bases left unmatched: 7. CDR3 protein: CASSQVTGTAGNTIYF. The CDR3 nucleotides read TGCGCCAGCAGCCAGGTAACAGGGACAGCTGGAAACACCATATATTTT.

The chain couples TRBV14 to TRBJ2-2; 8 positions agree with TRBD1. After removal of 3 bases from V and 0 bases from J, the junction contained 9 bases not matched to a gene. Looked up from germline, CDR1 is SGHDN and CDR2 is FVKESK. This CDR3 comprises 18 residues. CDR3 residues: CASSHPEGTGANTGELFF. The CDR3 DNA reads TGTGCCAGCAGCCACCCAGAGGGGACAGGAGCGAACACCGGGGAGCTGTTTTTT.

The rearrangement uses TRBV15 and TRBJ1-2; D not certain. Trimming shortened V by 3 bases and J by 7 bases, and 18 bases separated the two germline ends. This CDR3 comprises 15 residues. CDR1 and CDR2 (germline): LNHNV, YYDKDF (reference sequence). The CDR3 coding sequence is TGTGCCACCAGCAGGCCAACCAGACTGGGGAGTGGCTACACCTTC. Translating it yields CATSRPTRLGSGYTF.

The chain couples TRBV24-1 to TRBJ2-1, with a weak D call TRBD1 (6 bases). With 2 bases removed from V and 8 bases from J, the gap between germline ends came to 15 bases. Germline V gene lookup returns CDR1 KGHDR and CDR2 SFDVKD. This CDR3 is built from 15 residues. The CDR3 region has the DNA TGTGCCACCAGTGATTCTAGGACAGCGTTAGATGAGCAGTTCTTC. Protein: CATSDSRTALDEQFF.

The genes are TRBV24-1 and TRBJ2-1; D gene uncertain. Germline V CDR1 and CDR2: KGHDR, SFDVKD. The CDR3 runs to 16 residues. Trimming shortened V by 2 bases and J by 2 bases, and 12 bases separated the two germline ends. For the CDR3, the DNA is TGTGCCACCAGTGATTCGCTTTCTACAGCCTACAATGAGCAGTTCTTC. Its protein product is CATSDSLSTAYNEQFF.

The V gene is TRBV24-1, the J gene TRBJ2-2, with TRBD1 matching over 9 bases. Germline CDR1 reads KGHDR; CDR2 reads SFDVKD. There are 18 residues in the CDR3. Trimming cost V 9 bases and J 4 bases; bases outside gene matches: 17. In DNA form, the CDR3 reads TGTGCCACCGCACCCGGGACAGGGAGGTTCCTGTTCACCGGGGAGCTGTTTTTT. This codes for CATAPGTGRFLFTGELFF.

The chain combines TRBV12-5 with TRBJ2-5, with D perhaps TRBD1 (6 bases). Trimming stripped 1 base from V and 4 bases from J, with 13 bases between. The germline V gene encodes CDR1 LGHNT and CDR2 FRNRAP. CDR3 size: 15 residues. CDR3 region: CASGLAGVWAETQYF. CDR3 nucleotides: TGTGCTAGTGGTTTGGCAGGGGTATGGGCAGAGACCCAGTACTTC. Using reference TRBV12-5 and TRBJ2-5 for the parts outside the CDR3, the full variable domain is DARVTQTPRHKVTEMGQEVTMRCQPILGHNTVFWYRQTMMQGLELLAYFRNRAPLDDSGMPKDRFSAEMPDATLATLKIQPSEPRDSAVYFCASGLAGVWAETQYFGPGTRLLVL.

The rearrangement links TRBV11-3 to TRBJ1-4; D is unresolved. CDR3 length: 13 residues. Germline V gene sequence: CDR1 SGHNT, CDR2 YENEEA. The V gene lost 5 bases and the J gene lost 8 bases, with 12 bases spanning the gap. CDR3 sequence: CASSRDGGEKLFF. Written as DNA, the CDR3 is TGTGCCAGCAGCCGGGATGGTGGGGAAAAACTGTTTTTT.

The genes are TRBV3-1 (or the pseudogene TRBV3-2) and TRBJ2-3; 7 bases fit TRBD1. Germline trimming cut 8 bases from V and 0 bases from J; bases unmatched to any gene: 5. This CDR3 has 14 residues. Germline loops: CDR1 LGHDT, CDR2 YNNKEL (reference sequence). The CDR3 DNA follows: TGTGCCAGCCATCGACAGGGAAGCACAGATACGCAGTATTTT. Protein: CASHRQGSTDTQYF.

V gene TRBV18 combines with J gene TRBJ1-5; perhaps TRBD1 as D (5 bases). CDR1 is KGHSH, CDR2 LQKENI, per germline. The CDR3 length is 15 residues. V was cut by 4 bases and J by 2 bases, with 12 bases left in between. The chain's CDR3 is CASSQGFGGNQPQHF. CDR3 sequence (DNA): TGTGCCAGCTCACAGGGGTTTGGCGGCAATCAGCCCCAGCATTTT.

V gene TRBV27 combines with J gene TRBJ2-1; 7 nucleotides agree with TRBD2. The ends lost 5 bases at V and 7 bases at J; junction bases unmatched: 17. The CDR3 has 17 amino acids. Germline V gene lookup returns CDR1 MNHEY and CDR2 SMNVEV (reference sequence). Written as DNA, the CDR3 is TGTGCCAGCAGTCCCGGACTAGGTTTAAGGACATTGAATGAGCAGTTCTTC. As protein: CASSPGLGLRTLNEQFF.

The CDR3 loop is CASSSGTSGRNEQFF. In DNA form, the CDR3 reads TGCGCCAGCAGCTCCGGGACTAGCGGGAGGAATGAGCAGTTCTTC. The chain couples TRBV5-1 to TRBJ2-1, with TRBD2 matching over 15 bases. The CDR3 spans 15 residues. The germline CDR1 and CDR2 sequences are SGHRS and YFSETQ. Trimming removed 3 bases from V and 7 bases from J; junction bases left unmatched: 2.

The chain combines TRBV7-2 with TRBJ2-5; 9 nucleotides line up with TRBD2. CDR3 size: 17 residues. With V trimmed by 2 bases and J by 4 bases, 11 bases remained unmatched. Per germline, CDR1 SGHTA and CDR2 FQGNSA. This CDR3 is CASSLNGVSGGRETQYF. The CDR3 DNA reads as TGTGCCAGCAGCTTAAATGGGGTTAGCGGGGGAAGAGAGACCCAGTACTTC.